The 25 T cell receptor beta chains in this list originate from one sample, sequenced in a study of cytomegalovirus exposure and HLA in healthy donors. PCR amplification relied on 60 Vbeta primers (plus 13 Jbeta primers). The repertoire was sequenced with immunoSEQ multiplex PCR; TCRdb's copy has only in-frame clones and lacks some. Among 130,000 to 150,000 clones listed, more than 80% were seen once. Material for sequencing was PBMCs. These receptors originate from a woman aged 40 to 50 in good health and CMV-seropositive.

The chain joins TRBV9 to TRBJ2-1; 9 bases are a match to TRBD1. Germline V lookup: CDR1 SGDLS, CDR2 YYNGEE. The CDR3 consists of 13 residues. J lost 6 bases, V lost 3 bases, and 1 base had no gene match. In DNA, the CDR3 is TGTGCCAGCAGCGGGACAGGGGTCAATGAGCAGTTCTTC. This encodes CASSGTGVNEQFF. Based on the CDR3 plus reference TRBV9 and TRBJ2-1, the full variable domain is DSGVTQTPKHLITATGQRVTLRCSPRSGDLSVYWYQQSLDQGLQFLIQYYNGEERAKGNILERFSAQQFPDLHSELNLSSLELGDSALYFCASSGTGVNEQFFGPGTRLTVL.

This sequence joins TRBV27 and TRBJ2-7; 9 bases are a match to TRBD1. This CDR3 comprises 15 residues. Trimming at V came to 8 bases and at J to 3 bases, leaving 11 bases not matched to a gene. Germline lookup yields CDR1 MNHEY and CDR2 SMNVEV (reference sequence). DNA for the CDR3: TGTGCCAGCGGAGGTTCGGGACAGGGTTTCTACGAGCAGTACTTC. Translated: CASGGSGQGFYEQYF.

This clone was seen a handful of times. This chain connects TRBV7-2 to TRBJ1-4, with D possibly matching TRBD1 (6 bases). The germline gives CDR1 SGHTA, CDR2 FQGNSA. With 0 bases removed from V and 15 bases from J, the gap between germline ends came to 11 bases. The CDR3 length is 12 residues. The CDR3 nucleotides read TGTGCCAGCAGCTTAGCAGGGGGGGTGGTGTTTTTT. Translating gives CASSLAGGVVFF.

The genes are TRBV5-6 and TRBJ2-3; TRBD2 matches 7 bases. Germline loops: CDR1 SGHDT, CDR2 YYEEEE. J was trimmed by 6 bases and V by 0 bases; bases with no gene match: 13. There are 17 residues in the CDR3. The chain's CDR3 is CASSLAWGEGLPDTQYF. CDR3 bases: TGTGCCAGCAGCTTGGCCTGGGGGGAGGGCCTTCCGGATACGCAGTATTTT.

The V call is TRBV28, the J call TRBJ1-3; D remains unclear. The CDR3 runs to 15 residues. In germline, CDR1 is MDHEN, CDR2 SYDVKM. V shed 10 bases and J shed 0 bases, with 16 bases lying between them. The chain's CDR3 is CATQSGISSGNTIYF. CDR3 DNA sequence: TGTGCCACCCAGTCGGGGATCAGCTCTGGAAACACCATATATTTT.

This clone was found a few times. The V call is TRBV5-5, the J call TRBJ2-7, with 11 bases that match TRBD2. Germline values: CDR1 SGHKS, CDR2 YYEKEE (reference sequence). With 4 bases clipped from V and 2 bases from J, the junction kept 2 bases outside the gene matches. The CDR3 is 14 amino acids. This CDR3 reads CASSVAGGPYEQYF. CDR3 bases: TGTGCCAGCAGCGTAGCGGGGGGGCCCTACGAGCAGTACTTC.

The V gene is TRBV2, the J gene TRBJ2-5; 14 nucleotides line up with TRBD2. The germline gives CDR1 SNHLY, CDR2 FYNNEI. The CDR3 is made up of 16 amino acids. Trimming removed 7 bases from V and 2 bases from J; junction bases left unmatched: 6. The CDR3 region has the DNA TGTGCCAGCAAGGGACTAGCGGGAGAGTCTCAAGAGACCCAGTACTTC. Protein: CASKGLAGESQETQYF.

The chain joins TRBV13 to TRBJ2-5; unclear D gene. The ends were cut back, 5 bases at V and 0 bases at J, with 19 bases in the middle. The CDR3 is 17 residues long. Germline V gene data show CDR1 as PRHDT and CDR2 as FYEKMQ (reference sequence). The CDR3 nucleotides read TGTGCCAGCAGCCCATTCATAGGAAGCGAAAACCAAGAGACCCAGTACTTC. Encoded protein: CASSPFIGSENQETQYF.

V and J are TRBV4-2 and TRBJ1-4; D remains ambiguous. From germline, CDR1 is LGHNA and CDR2 YNFKEQ. Trimming cost V 3 bases and J 0 bases, with 11 bases left between them. The CDR3 sequence is 16 residues long. CDR3 sequence reads: CASSQQGLTTNEKLFF. CDR3 in DNA: TGTGCCAGCAGCCAGCAAGGACTTACAACTAATGAAAAACTGTTTTTT.

The chain has TRBV30 and TRBJ2-7; 9 bases align to TRBD1. V lost 8 bases and J lost 7; bases outside the gene matches: 9. CDR3 size: 12 residues. Germline V CDR1 and CDR2: GTSNPN, SVGIG (reference sequence). CDR3 loop: CAGGQGTGEQYF. The CDR3, as DNA: TGTGCCGGGGGACAGGGAACGGGAGAGCAGTACTTC.

This chain joins TRBV30 and TRBJ1-1; 8 bases are a match to TRBD1. Germline V gene sequence: CDR1 GTSNPN, CDR2 SVGIG (reference sequence). V shed 2 bases and J 7 bases; nucleotides not matched to a gene: 6. The length of the CDR3 is 13 residues. The chain's CDR3 is CAWSNDRGGEAFF. In DNA, the CDR3 is TGTGCCTGGAGTAACGACAGGGGCGGTGAAGCTTTCTTT.

The genes are TRBV5-1 and TRBJ2-1; 8 bases are a match to TRBD1. The CDR3 covers 15 residues. V was clipped by 1 base and J by 4 bases; unmatched bases: 4. Germline CDR1 is SGHRS and CDR2 is YFSETQ. The CDR3 here is CASSLSQGAYNEQFF. The CDR3 DNA sequence: TGCGCCAGCAGCTTGAGTCAGGGGGCTTACAATGAGCAGTTCTTC. Full variable domain (rest looked up from reference TRBV5-1 and TRBJ2-1): KAGVTQTPRYLIKTRGQQVTLSCSPISGHRSVSWYQQTPGQGLQFLFEYFSETQRNKGNFPGRFSGRQFSNSRSEMNVSTLELGDSALYLCASSLSQGAYNEQFFGPGTRLTVL.

This clone has more than one count but fewer than ten. The J gene is TRBJ1-4, the V gene TRBV5-1; D is uncertain. Between the trimmed V and J ends, which lost 5 bases and 0 bases, there was a span of 11 bases. Germline V CDR1 and CDR2: SGHRS, YFSETQ. The length of the CDR3 is 15 residues. CDR3 sequence: CASSTTAATNEKLFF. The CDR3 coding sequence is TGCGCCAGCAGTACTACCGCGGCAACTAATGAAAAACTGTTTTTT.

This clone was detected a few times. This rearrangement joins TRBV7-2 to TRBJ1-4; 7 bases match TRBD1. V was pared by 1 base and J by 4 bases, with 3 bases of the junction left unmatched. The CDR3 totals 15 residues. CDR1 is SGHTA, CDR2 FQGNSA, per germline. In DNA form, the CDR3 reads TGTGCCAGCAGCTTAGTGGACAGGAATAATGAAAAACTGTTTTTT. This codes for CASSLVDRNNEKLFF.

The chain links TRBV7-2 to TRBJ1-2; 7 positions match TRBD1. The CDR3 has 14 amino acids. V gave up 1 base and J gave up 8 bases; unmatched junction bases: 7. Germline CDR1 is SGHTA and CDR2 is FQGNSA. The CDR3 reads CASSLGAGGEGYTF. CDR3 DNA sequence: TGTGCCAGCAGCTTAGGGGCAGGGGGTGAAGGCTACACCTTC.

The genes are TRBV7-2 and TRBJ2-1; 9 nucleotides agree with TRBD2. This CDR3 is 17 amino acids long. The V gene's germline CDR1 is SGHTA and CDR2 FQGNSA. The V segment lost 1 base and the J segment 8 bases; nucleotides outside the gene matches: 12. The CDR3 is CASSLVASGVTVHEQFF. The DNA of the CDR3 is TGTGCCAGCAGCTTAGTGGCTAGCGGGGTTACGGTCCATGAGCAGTTCTTC.

The chain is built from TRBV7-9 and TRBJ2-7; 8 bases fit TRBD2. V shed 8 bases and J 7 bases; nucleotides not matched to a gene: 10. Germline CDR1 is SEHNR and CDR2 is FQNEAQ (reference sequence). The CDR3 spans 13 residues. The CDR3 sequence: CASAGGALGEQYF. CDR3 coding DNA: TGTGCCAGCGCCGGGGGGGCCCTTGGTGAGCAGTACTTC.

This clone showed up just once. The V and J genes are TRBV6-1 and TRBJ2-1, with D possibly matching TRBD2 (5 bases). CDR1 MNHNS and CDR2 SASEGT come from the germline V gene. This CDR3 spans 15 amino acids. V lost 7 bases and J lost 0, with 13 bases in between. The CDR3 protein is CASTSSLSSYNEQFF. The DNA of the CDR3 is TGTGCCAGCACCTCTAGCCTAAGCTCCTACAATGAGCAGTTCTTC.

The V and J genes are TRBV5-6 and TRBJ2-1; a possible D gene is TRBD2 (6 bases). Per the germline V gene, CDR1 is SGHDT and CDR2 is YYEEEE. V lost 2 bases to trimming and J lost 5 bases, with 14 bases between them. This CDR3 spans 15 amino acids. Here the CDR3 DNA reads TGTGCCAGCAGCTTACCGGGACTTCGGAACAATGAGCAGTTCTTC. Translated, it gives CASSLPGLRNNEQFF.

The chain combines TRBV30 with TRBJ1-4, with D hard to call. This CDR3 has 14 residues. Germline loops: CDR1 GTSNPN, CDR2 SVGIG (reference sequence). Trimming stripped 5 bases from V and 4 bases from J, with 14 bases between. Here the CDR3 DNA reads TGTGCCTGGTCCCCGGGAGACGGTAATGAAAAACTGTTTTTT. Protein: CAWSPGDGNEKLFF.

The V gene is TRBV28, the J gene TRBJ1-1; perhaps TRBD1 as D (6 bases). The CDR3 runs to 11 residues. CDR1 is MDHEN and CDR2 is SYDVKM in the germline V gene. V was cut by 5 bases and J by 14 bases, with 15 bases left in between. CDR3 residues: CASSPSGGTFF. In DNA, the CDR3 is TGTGCCAGCAGTCCCTCGGGGGGCACCTTCTTT.

The V call is TRBV5-6, the J call TRBJ1-1; 7 bases are shared with TRBD1. V lost 4 bases, J lost 7 bases, and 4 bases stayed unmatched. Germline-derived CDR1 and CDR2 are SGHDT and YYEEEE. The CDR3 is 12 residues long. CDR3 protein: CASSATGREAFF. The CDR3 nucleotides read TGTGCCAGCAGCGCGACAGGGCGTGAAGCTTTCTTT.

As regards this clone: This same CDR3 is encoded by further DNA sequences in the sample. The chain employs TRBV30 and TRBJ2-7, with D perhaps TRBD1 (5 bases). Germline-derived CDR1 and CDR2 are GTSNPN and SVGIG (reference sequence). Trimming left V 0 bases short and J 2 bases short, with 11 bases between. The CDR3 extends over 14 amino acids. CDR3 bases: TGTGCCTGGAGTGTAAAAGGGGCCACCTACGAGCAGTACTTC. Encoded protein: CAWSVKGATYEQYF.

In DNA, the CDR3 is TGCGCCAGCAGCCCGTCCGGCACCGGGGAGCTGTTTTTT. It encodes CASSPSGTGELFF. This chain links TRBV5-1 with TRBJ2-2; D remains ambiguous. This CDR3 comprises 13 residues. Per germline, CDR1 SGHRS and CDR2 YFSETQ. V was trimmed by 4 bases and J by 4 bases, leaving 8 bases between them.

The CDR3 coding sequence is TGTGCCAGCAGCTTAGACAGGAACACTGAAGCTTTCTTT. It specifies CASSLDRNTEAFF. The chain is built from TRBV7-2 and TRBJ1-1, with D hard to call. CDR3 length: 13 residues. V was pared by 1 base and J by 1 base, with 4 bases between. CDR1 is SGHTA and CDR2 is FQGNSA in the germline V gene.